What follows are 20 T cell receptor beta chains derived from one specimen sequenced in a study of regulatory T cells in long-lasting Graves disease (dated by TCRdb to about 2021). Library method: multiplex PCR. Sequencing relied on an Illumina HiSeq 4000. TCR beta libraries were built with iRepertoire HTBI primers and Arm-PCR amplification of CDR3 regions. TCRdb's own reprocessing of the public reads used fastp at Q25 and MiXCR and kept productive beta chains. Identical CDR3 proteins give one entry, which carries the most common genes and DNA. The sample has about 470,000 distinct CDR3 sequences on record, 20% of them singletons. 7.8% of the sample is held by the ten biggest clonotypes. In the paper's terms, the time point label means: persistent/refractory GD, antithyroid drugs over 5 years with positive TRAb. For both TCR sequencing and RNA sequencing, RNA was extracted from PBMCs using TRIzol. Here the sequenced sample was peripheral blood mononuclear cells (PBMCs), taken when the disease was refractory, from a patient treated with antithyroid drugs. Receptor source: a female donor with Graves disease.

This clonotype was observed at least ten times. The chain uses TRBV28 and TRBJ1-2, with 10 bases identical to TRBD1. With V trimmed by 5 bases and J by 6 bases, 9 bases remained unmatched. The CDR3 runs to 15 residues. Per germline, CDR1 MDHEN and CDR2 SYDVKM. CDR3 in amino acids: CASSAPGQGLDGYTF. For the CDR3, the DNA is TGTGCCAGCAGTGCACCGGGACAGGGGCTTGATGGCTACACCTTC.

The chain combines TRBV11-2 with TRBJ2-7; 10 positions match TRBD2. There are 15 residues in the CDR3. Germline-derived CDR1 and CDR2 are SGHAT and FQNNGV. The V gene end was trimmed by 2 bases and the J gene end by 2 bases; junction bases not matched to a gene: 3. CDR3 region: CASSLLTSGTYEQYF. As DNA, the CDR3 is TGTGCCAGCAGCTTACTCACTAGCGGGACCTACGAGCAGTACTTC.

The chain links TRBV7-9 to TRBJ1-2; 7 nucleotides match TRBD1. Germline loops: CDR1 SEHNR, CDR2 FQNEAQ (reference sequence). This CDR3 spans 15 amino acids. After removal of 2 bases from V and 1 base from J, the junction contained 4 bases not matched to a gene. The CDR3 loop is CASSLSGTVNYGYTF. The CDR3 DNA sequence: TGTGCCAGCAGCTTAAGTGGGACAGTTAACTATGGCTACACCTTC. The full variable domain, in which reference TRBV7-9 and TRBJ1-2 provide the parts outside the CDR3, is DTGVSQNPRHKITKRGQNVTFRCDPISEHNRLYWYRQTLGQGPEFLTYFQNEAQLEKSRLLSDRFSAERPKGSFSTLEIQRTEQGDSAMYLCASSLSGTVNYGYTFGSGTRLTVV.

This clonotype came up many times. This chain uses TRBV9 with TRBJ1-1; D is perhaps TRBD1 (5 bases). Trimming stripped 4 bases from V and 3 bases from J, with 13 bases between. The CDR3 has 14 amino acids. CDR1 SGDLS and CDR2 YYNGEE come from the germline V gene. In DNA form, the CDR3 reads TGTGCCAGCAGCCCCAGGGTCGGGGACACTGAAGCTTTCTTT. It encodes CASSPRVGDTEAFF.

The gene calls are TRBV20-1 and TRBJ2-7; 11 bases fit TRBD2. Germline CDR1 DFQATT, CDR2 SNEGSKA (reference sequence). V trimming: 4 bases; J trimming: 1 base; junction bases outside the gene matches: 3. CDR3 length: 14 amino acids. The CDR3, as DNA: TGCAGTGCTACCCGGACTAGCGGGTCCTACGAGCAGTACTTC. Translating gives CSATRTSGSYEQYF.

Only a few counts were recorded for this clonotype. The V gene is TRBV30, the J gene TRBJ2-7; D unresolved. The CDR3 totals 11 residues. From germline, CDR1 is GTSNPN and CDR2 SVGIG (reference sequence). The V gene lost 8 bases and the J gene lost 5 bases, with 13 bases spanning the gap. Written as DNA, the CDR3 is TGTGCCAGAATAGCCCAAGACGAGCAGTACTTC. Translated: CARIAQDEQYF.

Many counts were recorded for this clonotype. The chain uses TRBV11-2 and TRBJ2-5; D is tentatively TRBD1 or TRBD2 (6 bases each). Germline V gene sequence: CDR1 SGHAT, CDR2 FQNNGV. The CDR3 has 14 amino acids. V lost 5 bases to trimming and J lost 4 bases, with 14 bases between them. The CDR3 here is CASSPQGRGETQYF. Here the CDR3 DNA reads TGTGCCAGCAGCCCCCAGGGGCGGGGAGAGACCCAGTACTTC.

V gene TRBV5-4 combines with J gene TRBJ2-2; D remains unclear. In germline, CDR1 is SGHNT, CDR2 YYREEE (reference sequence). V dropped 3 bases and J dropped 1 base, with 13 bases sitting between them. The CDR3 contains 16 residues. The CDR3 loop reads CASSSGGGVNTGELFF. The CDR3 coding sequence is TGTGCCAGCAGCTCAGGCGGCGGAGTGAACACCGGGGAGCTGTTTTTT.

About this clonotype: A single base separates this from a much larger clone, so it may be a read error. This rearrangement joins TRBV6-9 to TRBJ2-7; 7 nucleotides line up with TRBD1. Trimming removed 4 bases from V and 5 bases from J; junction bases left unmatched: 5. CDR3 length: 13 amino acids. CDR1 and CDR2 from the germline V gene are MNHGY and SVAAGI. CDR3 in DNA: TGTGCCAGCAGTTGGGACAGCATTCACGAGCAGTACTTC. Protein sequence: CASSWDSIHEQYF.

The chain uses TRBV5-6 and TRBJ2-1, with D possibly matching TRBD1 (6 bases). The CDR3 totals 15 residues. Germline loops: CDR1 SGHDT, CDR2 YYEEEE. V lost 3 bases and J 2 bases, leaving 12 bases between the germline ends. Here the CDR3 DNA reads TGTGCCAGCAGCTCCAGGGGCTGGGCCTACAATGAGCAGTTCTTC. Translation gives CASSSRGWAYNEQFF.

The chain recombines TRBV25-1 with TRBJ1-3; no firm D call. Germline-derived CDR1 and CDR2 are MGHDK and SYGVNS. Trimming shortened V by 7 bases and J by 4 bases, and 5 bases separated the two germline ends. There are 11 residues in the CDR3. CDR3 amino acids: CASISGNTIYF. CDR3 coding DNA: TGTGCCAGCATTTCGGGAAACACCATATATTTT.

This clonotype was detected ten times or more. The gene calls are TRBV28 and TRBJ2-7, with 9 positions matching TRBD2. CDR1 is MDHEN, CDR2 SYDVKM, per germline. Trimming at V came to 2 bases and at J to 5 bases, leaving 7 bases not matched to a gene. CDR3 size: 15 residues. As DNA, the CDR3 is TGTGCCAGCAGTTTAGGGGGCGGGAGGGCCGACGAGCAGTACTTC. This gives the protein CASSLGGGRADEQYF.

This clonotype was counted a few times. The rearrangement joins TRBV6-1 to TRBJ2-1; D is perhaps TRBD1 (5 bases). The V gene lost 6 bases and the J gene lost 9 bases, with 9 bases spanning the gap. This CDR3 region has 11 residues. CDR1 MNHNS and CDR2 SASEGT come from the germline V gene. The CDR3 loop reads CASRSTAEQFF. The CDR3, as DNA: TGTGCCAGCAGATCGACAGCTGAGCAGTTCTTC.

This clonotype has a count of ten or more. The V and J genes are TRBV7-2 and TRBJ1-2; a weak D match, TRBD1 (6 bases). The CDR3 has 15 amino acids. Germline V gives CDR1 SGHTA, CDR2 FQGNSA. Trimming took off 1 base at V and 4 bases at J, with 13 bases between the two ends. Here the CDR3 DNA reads TGTGCCAGCAGCTTAGGGGGGACAACGGGCTATGGCTACACCTTC. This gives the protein CASSLGGTTGYGYTF. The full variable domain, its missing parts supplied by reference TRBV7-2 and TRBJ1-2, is GAGVSQSPSNKVTEKGKDVELRCDPISGHTALYWYRQSLGQGLEFLIYFQGNSAPDKSGLPSDRFSAERTGGSVSTLTIQRTQQEDSAVYLCASSLGGTTGYGYTFGSGTRLTVV.

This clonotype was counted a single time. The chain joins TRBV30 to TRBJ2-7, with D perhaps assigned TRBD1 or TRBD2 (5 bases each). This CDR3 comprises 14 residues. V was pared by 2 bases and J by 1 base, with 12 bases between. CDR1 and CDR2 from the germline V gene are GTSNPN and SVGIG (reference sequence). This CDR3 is CAWSLQRGSYEQYF. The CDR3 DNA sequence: TGTGCCTGGAGTTTACAGAGGGGTTCCTACGAGCAGTACTTC.

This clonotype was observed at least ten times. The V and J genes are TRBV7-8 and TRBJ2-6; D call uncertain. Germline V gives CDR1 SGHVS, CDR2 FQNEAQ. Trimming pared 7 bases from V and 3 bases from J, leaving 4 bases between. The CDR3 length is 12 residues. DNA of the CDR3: TGTGCCAGCATGTTTGGGGCCAACGTCCTGACTTTC. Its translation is CASMFGANVLTF.

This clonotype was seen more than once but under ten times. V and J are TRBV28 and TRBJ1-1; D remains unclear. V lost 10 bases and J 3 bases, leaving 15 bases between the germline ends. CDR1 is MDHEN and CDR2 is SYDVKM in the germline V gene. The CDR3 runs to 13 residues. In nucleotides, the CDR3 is TGTGCCACGAAAACAGAATTATACACTGAAGCTTTCTTT. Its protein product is CATKTELYTEAFF.

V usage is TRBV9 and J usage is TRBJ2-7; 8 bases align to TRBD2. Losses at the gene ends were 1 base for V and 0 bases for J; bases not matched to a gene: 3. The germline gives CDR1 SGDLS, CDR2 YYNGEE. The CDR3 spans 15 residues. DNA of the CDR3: TGTGCCAGCAGCGTATTGCGGGAGGCCTCCTACGAGCAGTACTTC. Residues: CASSVLREASYEQYF.

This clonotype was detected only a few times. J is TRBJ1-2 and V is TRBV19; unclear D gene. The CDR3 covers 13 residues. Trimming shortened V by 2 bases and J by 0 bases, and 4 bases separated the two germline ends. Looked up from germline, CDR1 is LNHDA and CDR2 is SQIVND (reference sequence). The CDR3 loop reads CASSIQTNYGYTF. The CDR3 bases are TGTGCCAGTAGTATACAGACTAACTATGGCTACACCTTC.

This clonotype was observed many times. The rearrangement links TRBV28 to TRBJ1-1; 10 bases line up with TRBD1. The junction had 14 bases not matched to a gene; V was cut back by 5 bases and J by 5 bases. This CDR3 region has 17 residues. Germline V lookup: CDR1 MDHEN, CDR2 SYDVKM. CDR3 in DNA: TGTGCCAGCAGTGTTGGACAGGGGGGAGGGGGTAGGACTGAAGCTTTCTTT. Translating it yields CASSVGQGGGGRTEAFF. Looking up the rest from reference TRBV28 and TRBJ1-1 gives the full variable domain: DVKVTQSSRYLVKRTGEKVFLECVQDMDHENMFWYRQDPGLGLRLIYFSYDVKMKEKGDIPEGYSVSREKKERFSLILESASTNQTSMYLCASSVGQGGGGRTEAFFGQGTRLTVV.